The rows below give T cell receptor beta chains drawn from one sample of a study of blood T cell repertoires in COVID-19. Sequenced by immunoSEQ multiplex PCR; TCRdb stores in-frame clones only, minus some. The table lists around 200,000 clones, 70% to 80% of them singletons. Sequenced material: peripheral blood. These receptors came from a woman aged 40 to 50 with COVID-19, enrolled during active disease. CDR3s include the opening cysteine and the closing phenylalanine or tryptophan. The order of the fields is CDR3 protein, CDR3 DNA, D gene, clone size, J gene, V gene. A D gene is named only where the DNA matches it firmly. Only some rows state a clone size, as once, few, many or a class for expanded clones.

CASSLLRPRLGGYTF	TGTGCCAGCAGTTTACTCCGCCCGAGGTTAGGAGGCTACACCTTC	-	-	TRBJ1-2	TRBV27
CASSPRDRGNGYTF	TGTGCCAGCAGCCCCAGAGACAGGGGAAATGGCTACACCTTC	TRBD1	-	TRBJ1-2	TRBV7-9
CASSAGQGSATNEKLFF	TGCGCCAGCAGCGCCGGACAGGGGTCGGCAACTAATGAAAAACTGTTTTTT	TRBD1	once	TRBJ1-4	TRBV4-3
CAISDPTGGYTF	TGTGCCATCAGTGACCCTACGGGTGGCTACACCTTC	-	-	TRBJ1-2	TRBV10-3
CASSLAGGGTEAFF	TGTGCCAGCAGCTTAGCTGGGGGAGGGACTGAAGCTTTCTTT	-	-	TRBJ1-1	TRBV7-2
CASSLGGQTSGNTIYF	TGCGCCAGCAGCTTGGGGGGACAGACTTCTGGAAACACCATATATTTT	TRBD1	-	TRBJ1-3	TRBV5-1
CASSLASRADTEAFF	TGTGCCAGCAGCTTAGCGTCCAGGGCGGACACTGAAGCTTTCTTT	-	-	TRBJ1-1	TRBV7-9
CASSERTGNTEAFF	TGTGCCAGCAGTGAAAGGACAGGCAACACTGAAGCTTTCTTT	TRBD1	few	TRBJ1-1	TRBV2
CASRMSGLANTGELFF	TGCGCCAGCCGAATGTCTGGACTAGCGAACACCGGGGAGCTGTTTTTT	TRBD2	-	TRBJ2-2	TRBV5-1
CSASGTSINEQFF	TGCAGTGCAAGTGGGACTTCCATAAATGAGCAGTTCTTC	-	-	TRBJ2-1	TRBV20-1
CASSLESVTDTQYF	TGCGCCAGCAGCTTGGAAAGCGTCACAGATACGCAGTATTTT	-	-	TRBJ2-3	TRBV5-1
CASSLAPGQQKARYGYTF	TGTGCCAGCAGCTTGGCCCCGGGACAACAGAAGGCTCGATATGGCTACACCTTC	-	-	TRBJ1-2	TRBV5-4
CASNQDRVQETQYF	TGTGCCAGCAACCAAGACAGGGTACAAGAGACCCAGTACTTC	TRBD1	once	TRBJ2-5	TRBV6-5
CASSSGTANTGELFF	TGCGCCAGCAGCTCCGGGACAGCGAACACCGGGGAGCTGTTTTTT	TRBD1	-	TRBJ2-2	TRBV5-1
CASSVAQTAPQAFF	TGTGCCAGCAGCGTAGCCCAGACAGCCCCGCAAGCTTTCTTT	-	-	TRBJ1-1	TRBV9
CAWLRQAGNTIYF	TGTGCCTGGCTTAGACAGGCCGGAAACACCATATATTTT	-	many	TRBJ1-3	TRBV30
CASSQVGGLNTEAFF	TGTGCCAGCAGCCAAGTAGGAGGTTTGAACACTGAAGCTTTCTTT	-	-	TRBJ1-1	TRBV14
CASRTSGRAYNEQFF	TGTGCCAGCAGGACTAGCGGGAGGGCCTACAATGAGCAGTTCTTC	TRBD2	-	TRBJ2-1	TRBV6-5
CASSQGGGAGEKLFF	TGTGCCAGCAGCCAAGGTGGGGGCGCTGGTGAAAAACTGTTTTTT	-	-	TRBJ1-4	TRBV4-2
CASSLGGDEKLFF	TGTGCCAGCAGCTTAGGGGGGGATGAAAAACTGTTTTTT	-	-	TRBJ1-4	TRBV7-9
CASSLTSGRGANNEQFF	TGTGCCAGCAGCTTGACTAGCGGGAGGGGGGCAAACAATGAGCAGTTCTTC	TRBD2	-	TRBJ2-1	TRBV11-3
CASSRQRQRGRLLEQFF	TGTGCCAGCAGCCGCCAACGCCAGAGGGGGCGGTTACTTGAGCAGTTCTTC	TRBD1	-	TRBJ2-1	TRBV3-1/TRBV3-2
CTSSQATRMNSGANVLTF	TGCACCAGCAGCCAAGCGACTAGGATGAACTCTGGGGCCAACGTCCTGACTTTC	-	-	TRBJ2-6	TRBV1
CASSVGGVEKLFF	TGTGCCAGCAGCGTCGGTGGTGTGGAAAAACTGTTTTTT	-	few	TRBJ1-4	TRBV9
CASSQGLAGPPSGETQYF	TGTGCCAGCAGCCAAGGACTAGCGGGGCCCCCCTCGGGGGAGACCCAGTACTTC	TRBD2	-	TRBJ2-5	TRBV7-2
CASSLSRGQGAGRYTGELFF	TGTGCCAGCAGTTTATCGCGGGGGCAGGGGGCTGGGAGGTACACCGGGGAGCTGTTTTTT	-	-	TRBJ2-2	TRBV27
CASSATVSGANVLTF	TGTGCCAGCTCAGCTACAGTCTCTGGGGCCAACGTCCTGACTTTC	-	-	TRBJ2-6	TRBV18
CASCPVLVPGYTF	TGTGCTTCCTGTCCGGTCCTCGTCCCTGGCTACACCTTC	-	-	TRBJ1-2	TRBV6-5
CAWSHPGYKANTIYF	TGTGCCTGGAGTCATCCAGGGTATAAGGCAAACACCATATATTTT	-	-	TRBJ1-3	TRBV30
CASSLMLLGYTF	TGTGCCAGCAGTCTCATGTTACTTGGCTACACCTTC	-	-	TRBJ1-2	TRBV12-3/TRBV12-4
CASSAGLAGGIETQYF	TGTGCCAGCAGCGCGGGACTAGCGGGGGGGATAGAGACCCAGTACTTC	TRBD2	-	TRBJ2-5	TRBV9
CASSKSTTGVYEQYF	TGTGCCAGCAGCAAATCAACTACAGGAGTCTACGAGCAGTACTTC	-	-	TRBJ2-7	TRBV21-1
CASSRNTEAFF	TGCGCCAGCTCCCGGAACACTGAAGCTTTCTTT	-	-	TRBJ1-1	TRBV5-1
CASSVGGYTEAFF	TGTGCCAGCAGCGTCGGGGGGTACACTGAAGCTTTCTTT	-	-	TRBJ1-1	TRBV9
CASSLATRRAGEDEQFF	TGTGCCAGCAGCCTTGCCACCCGGAGGGCGGGGGAGGATGAGCAGTTCTTC	TRBD2	-	TRBJ2-1	TRBV5-4
CSASVSDKRRDNSPLHF	TGCAGTGCTAGTGTATCCGACAAAAGGCGGGATAATTCACCCCTCCACTTT	-	few	TRBJ1-6	TRBV20-1
CASSPGWSNEKLFF	TGTGCCAGCAGCCCCGGTTGGAGTAATGAAAAACTGTTTTTT	-	-	TRBJ1-4	TRBV6-5
CASSRELGPGNQPQHF	TGTGCCAGCAGCCGGGAATTGGGTCCGGGCAATCAGCCCCAGCATTTT	-	-	TRBJ1-5	TRBV27
CASSQVGGGDKAFF	TGTGCCAGCAGCCAAGTAGGGGGCGGAGATAAAGCTTTCTTT	TRBD1	-	TRBJ1-1	TRBV14
CASGVLAGEQFF	TGTGCCAGCGGGGTGCTAGCGGGAGAGCAGTTCTTC	TRBD2	-	TRBJ2-1	TRBV6-5
CASSPREAGGYTF	TGTGCCAGCAGCCCACGGGAAGCGGGCGGCTACACCTTC	-	-	TRBJ1-2	TRBV3-1/TRBV3-2
CASSPRGGASSYEQYF	TGTGCCAGCTCACCAAGGGGCGGGGCTTCCTCCTACGAGCAGTACTTC	-	-	TRBJ2-7	TRBV18
CASSLGSGGETQYF	TGTGCCAGCAGCTTGGGGTCTGGAGGGGAGACCCAGTACTTC	-	-	TRBJ2-5	TRBV5-4
CASSVGGPGYEQYF	TGTGCCAGCAGCGTAGGGGGCCCGGGCTACGAGCAGTACTTC	-	-	TRBJ2-7	TRBV9
CASSVDSVLDYGYTF	TGTGCCAGCAGCGTAGATTCAGTCCTAGACTATGGCTACACCTTC	-	-	TRBJ1-2	TRBV9
CAISGGDSKNYGYTF	TGTGCCATCAGTGGAGGGGACAGCAAGAACTATGGCTACACCTTC	TRBD1	-	TRBJ1-2	TRBV10-3
CASSYLGGSGNTIYF	TGTGCCAGCAGTTACCTGGGGGGCTCTGGAAACACCATATATTTT	-	once	TRBJ1-3	TRBV6-5
CASSLGVTGGNTIYF	TGTGCCAGCAGTTTAGGCGTAACAGGTGGAAACACCATATATTTT	-	-	TRBJ1-3	TRBV27
CASRLLSGVGYTF	TGTGCCAGCCGGTTACTGTCAGGGGTTGGCTACACCTTC	-	-	TRBJ1-2	TRBV6-5
CASSDGTNYGYTF	TGTGCCAGCAGCGACGGGACAAACTATGGCTACACCTTC	-	-	TRBJ1-2	TRBV6-2/TRBV6-3
CASSLVVTTNTEAFF	TGTGCCAGCAGCTTAGTGGTCACAACGAACACTGAAGCTTTCTTT	-	few	TRBJ1-1	TRBV7-8
CASSPSSAGVVTEAFF	TGTGCCAGCAGCCCTAGTTCGGCGGGGGTGGTAACTGAAGCTTTCTTT	-	-	TRBJ1-1	TRBV5-4
CASRPGTGENTEAFF	TGTGCCAGCAGACCAGGGACAGGGGAAAACACTGAAGCTTTCTTT	TRBD1	-	TRBJ1-1	TRBV27
CASTLAGRSYNEQFF	TGTGCCAGCACTCTAGCGGGGCGCTCCTACAATGAGCAGTTCTTC	TRBD2	-	TRBJ2-1	TRBV28
CASSILKYQETQYF	TGTGCCAGCAGCATCCTAAAGTATCAAGAGACCCAGTACTTC	-	-	TRBJ2-5	TRBV5-4
CASSQDGTGVFNEQFF	TGCGCCAGCAGCCAAGACGGGACAGGGGTTTTCAATGAGCAGTTCTTC	TRBD1	few	TRBJ2-1	TRBV4-1
CASMGQGAYEQYF	TGTGCCAGTATGGGACAGGGCGCCTACGAGCAGTACTTC	TRBD1	-	TRBJ2-7	TRBV19
CASSLAQDREEAFF	TGCGCCAGCAGCCTTGCCCAGGACAGGGAGGAAGCTTTCTTT	TRBD1	-	TRBJ1-1	TRBV5-1
CASSLEGVQLFF	TGTGCCAGCAGCTTGGAGGGGGTGCAACTGTTTTTT	-	-	TRBJ1-4	TRBV5-6
CASSLGAGGGNEQFF	TGCGCCAGCAGCTTGGGAGCGGGGGGCGGGAATGAGCAGTTCTTC	TRBD2	-	TRBJ2-1	TRBV5-1